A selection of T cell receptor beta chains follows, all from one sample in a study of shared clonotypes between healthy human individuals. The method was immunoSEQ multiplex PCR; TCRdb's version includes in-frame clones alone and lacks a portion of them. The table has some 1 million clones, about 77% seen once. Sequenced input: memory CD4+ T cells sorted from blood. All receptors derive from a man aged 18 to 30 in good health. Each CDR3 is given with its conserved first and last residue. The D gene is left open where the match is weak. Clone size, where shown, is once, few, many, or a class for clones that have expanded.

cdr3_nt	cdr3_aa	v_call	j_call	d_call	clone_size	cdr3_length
TGTGCCAGCAGTTTAAGGTGGAATGGGGGCGGGGAGCTGTTTTTT	CASSLRWNGGGELFF	TRBV27	TRBJ2-2	NA	NA	15
TGTGCCAGCAGCTTAAGAGGTAGGGGCCCAGATACGCAGTATTTT	CASSLRGRGPDTQYF	TRBV7-2	TRBJ2-3	NA	NA	15
TGCGCCAGCAGCCAGGGACAGTCCTACGAGCAGTACTTC	CASSQGQSYEQYF	TRBV5-1	TRBJ2-7	TRBD1	NA	13
TGTGCCAGCAGCACTCCACCCACGTACGAGCAGTACTTC	CASSTPPTYEQYF	TRBV28	TRBJ2-7	NA	NA	13
TGCGCCAGCAGTGAGTGGAGGGGGGGGTATAGCGGGGAGCTGTTTTTT	CASSEWRGGYSGELFF	TRBV10-2	TRBJ2-2	NA	NA	16
TGTGCCAGCAGAAATGGGGTTAGGCACACTGAAGCTTTCTTT	CASRNGVRHTEAFF	TRBV6-6	TRBJ1-1	NA	once	14
TGTGCCAGCAGCTTATTAACCGGCACTGAAGCTTTCTTT	CASSLLTGTEAFF	TRBV7-9	TRBJ1-1	NA	NA	13
TGTGCCAGCAGCTTGATCTCAGGGTCAGCCACCGGGGAGCTGTTTTTT	CASSLISGSATGELFF	TRBV5-5	TRBJ2-2	NA	NA	16
TGCGCCAGCAGTCCAGGAATTTGGGACAGGGAGGTGAGAGCTTTCTTT	CASSPGIWDREVRAFF	TRBV23-1	TRBJ1-1	TRBD1	once	16
TGCGCCAGCAGCTGGGACAGGGTAGGTACCGAGCAGTACTTC	CASSWDRVGTEQYF	TRBV5-1	TRBJ2-7	TRBD1	few	14
TGTGCCAGCAGCTCCGGGACAGGGAAACACAATGAGCAGTTCTTC	CASSSGTGKHNEQFF	TRBV11-3	TRBJ2-1	TRBD1	NA	15
TGTGCCAGCCGCTTGACGGCGGGAGGCAATGAGCAGTTCTTC	CASRLTAGGNEQFF	TRBV11-2	TRBJ2-1	TRBD2	few	14
TGTGCCAGCAGTTTAAGTTCCTCAGGTTCACCCCTCCACTTT	CASSLSSSGSPLHF	TRBV28	TRBJ1-6	NA	few	14
TGTGCCAGCAGTCAAACCCTAGGAGGAAACATTCAGTACTTC	CASSQTLGGNIQYF	TRBV6-6	TRBJ2-4	NA	NA	14
TGTGCCAGTAGTTTTAAGGGTGAACGTAACACTGAAGCTTTCTTT	CASSFKGERNTEAFF	TRBV19	TRBJ1-1	NA	NA	15
TGTGCCAGCTCCGCCTTCCGTCCGGGACCTCAACGGGGAGAGACCCAGTACTTC	CASSAFRPGPQRGETQYF	TRBV7-6	TRBJ2-5	NA	NA	18
TGTGCCACCAGCAGAGGTCTAGTCACAGATACGCAGTATTTT	CATSRGLVTDTQYF	TRBV15	TRBJ2-3	NA	NA	14
TGTGCCATCAGATTAGGAGATAATCAGCCCCAGCATTTT	CAIRLGDNQPQHF	TRBV10-3	TRBJ1-5	NA	NA	13
TGCGCCAGCAGCTTTTTAACGGGAGGTAACTACGAGCAGTACTTC	CASSFLTGGNYEQYF	TRBV5-1	TRBJ2-7	TRBD2	NA	15
TGTGCCAGCAGTTCCGGACAGGGGAACACTGAAGCTTTCTTT	CASSSGQGNTEAFF	TRBV7-2	TRBJ1-1	TRBD1	once	14
TGTGCCATCAGCGGAGGAGGCAATGAGCAGTTCTTC	CAISGGGNEQFF	TRBV10-3	TRBJ2-1	NA	NA	12
TGTGCCAGCAGGACAGGGGGCGCCCCGAACACTGAAGCTTTCTTT	CASRTGGAPNTEAFF	TRBV11-2	TRBJ1-1	TRBD1	NA	15
TGTGCCAGCACTCCAGGCCCGGGTCAGCCCCAGCATTTT	CASTPGPGQPQHF	TRBV27	TRBJ1-5	NA	NA	13
TGTGCCAGCAGCTCCGGGGCCCAACTTAACTATGGCTACACCTTC	CASSSGAQLNYGYTF	TRBV11-2	TRBJ1-2	NA	NA	15
TGTGCCAGCAGTGGGACAGGGTTTAGCACCGGGGAGCTGTTTTTT	CASSGTGFSTGELFF	TRBV6-1	TRBJ2-2	TRBD1	NA	15
TGTGCCTGGAGTCGGCTACCGGCTAATTCACCCCTCCACTTT	CAWSRLPANSPLHF	TRBV30	TRBJ1-6	NA	NA	14
TGTGCCACCAGCAGAGATATTAGCGGGAGCTCCTACGAGCAGTACTTC	CATSRDISGSSYEQYF	TRBV15	TRBJ2-7	TRBD2	NA	16
TGTGCCAGCAGAGAACAGGCCGCCGGGGAGACCCAGTACTTC	CASREQAAGETQYF	TRBV6-1	TRBJ2-5	NA	NA	14
TGCGCCAGCAGTGATGGTCCGGGCACTGAAGCTTTCTTT	CASSDGPGTEAFF	TRBV10-2	TRBJ1-1	NA	few	13
TGTGCCAGCCAGGAGCTACGCACAGATACGCAGTATTTT	CASQELRTDTQYF	TRBV18	TRBJ2-3	NA	NA	13
TGTGCCAGCAGTCCTCGGACTAGCGGGGGGGCGGATACGCAGTATTTT	CASSPRTSGGADTQYF	TRBV2	TRBJ2-3	TRBD2	NA	16
TGCGCCAGCAGTCAGGACAGCGCGTACACTGAAGCTTTCTTT	CASSQDSAYTEAFF	TRBV5-1	TRBJ1-1	NA	few	14
TGTGCCAGTAGTCTCCGGACGGGGTATGGCTACACCTTC	CASSLRTGYGYTF	TRBV19	TRBJ1-2	NA	NA	13